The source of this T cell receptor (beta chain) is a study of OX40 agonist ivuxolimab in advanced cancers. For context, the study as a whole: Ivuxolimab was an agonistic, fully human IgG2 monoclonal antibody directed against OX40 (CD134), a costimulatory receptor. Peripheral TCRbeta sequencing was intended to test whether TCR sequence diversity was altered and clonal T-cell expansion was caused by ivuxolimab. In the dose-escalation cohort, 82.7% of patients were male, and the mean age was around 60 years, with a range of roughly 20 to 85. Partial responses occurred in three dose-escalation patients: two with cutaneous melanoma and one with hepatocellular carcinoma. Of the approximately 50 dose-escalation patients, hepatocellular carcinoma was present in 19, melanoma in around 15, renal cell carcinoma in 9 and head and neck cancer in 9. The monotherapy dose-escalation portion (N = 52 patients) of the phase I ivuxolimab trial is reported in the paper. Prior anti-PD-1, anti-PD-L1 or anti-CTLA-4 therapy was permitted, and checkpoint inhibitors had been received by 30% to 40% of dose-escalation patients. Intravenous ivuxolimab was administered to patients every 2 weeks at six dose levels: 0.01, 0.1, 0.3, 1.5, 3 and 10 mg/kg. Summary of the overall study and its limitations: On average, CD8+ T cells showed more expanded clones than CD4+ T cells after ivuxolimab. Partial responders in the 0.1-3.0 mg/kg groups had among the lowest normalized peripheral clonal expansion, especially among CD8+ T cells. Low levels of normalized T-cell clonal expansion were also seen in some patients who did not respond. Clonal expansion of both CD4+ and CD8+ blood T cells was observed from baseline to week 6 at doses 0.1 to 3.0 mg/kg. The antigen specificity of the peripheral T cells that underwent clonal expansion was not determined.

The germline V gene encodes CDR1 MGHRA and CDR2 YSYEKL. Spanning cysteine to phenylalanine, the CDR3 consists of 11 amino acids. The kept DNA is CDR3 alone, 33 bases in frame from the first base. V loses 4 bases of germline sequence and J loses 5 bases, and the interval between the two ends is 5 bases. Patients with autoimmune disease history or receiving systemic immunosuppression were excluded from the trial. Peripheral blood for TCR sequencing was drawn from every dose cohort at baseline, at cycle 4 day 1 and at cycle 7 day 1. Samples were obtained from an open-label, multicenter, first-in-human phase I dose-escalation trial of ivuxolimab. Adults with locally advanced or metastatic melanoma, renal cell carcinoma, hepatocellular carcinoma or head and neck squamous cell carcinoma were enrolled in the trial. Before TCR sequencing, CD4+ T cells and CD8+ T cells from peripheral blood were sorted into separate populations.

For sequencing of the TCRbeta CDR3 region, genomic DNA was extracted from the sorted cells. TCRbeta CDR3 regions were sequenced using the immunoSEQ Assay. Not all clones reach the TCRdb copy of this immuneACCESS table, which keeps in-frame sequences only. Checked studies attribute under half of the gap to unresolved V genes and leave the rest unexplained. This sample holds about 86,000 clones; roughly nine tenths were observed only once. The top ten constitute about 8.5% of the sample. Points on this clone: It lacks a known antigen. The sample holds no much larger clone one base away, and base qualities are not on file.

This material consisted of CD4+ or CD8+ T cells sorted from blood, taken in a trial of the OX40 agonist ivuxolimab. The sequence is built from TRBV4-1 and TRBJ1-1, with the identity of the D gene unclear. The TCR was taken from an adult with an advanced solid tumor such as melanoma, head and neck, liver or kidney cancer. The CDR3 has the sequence CASSLGTEAFF. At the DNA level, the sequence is TGCGCCAGCAGCCTGGGAACTGAAGCTTTCTTT.